This entry lists 20 T cell receptor beta chains sequenced from one sample in a study of cytomegalovirus exposure and HLA in healthy donors. Primers included in the PCR were 60 Vbeta and 13 Jbeta primers. Libraries were prepared by immunoSEQ multiplex PCR; TCRdb keeps only in-frame clonotypes and omits some of them. The repertoire consists of roughly 150,000 clones, with almost 75% occurring once and the leading ten covering 5% to 6.5%. The sequencing sample was made of PBMCs. These receptors were taken from a woman under 30 in good health and CMV-seropositive.

The V call is TRBV7-2, the J call TRBJ1-3; D unclear. There are 14 residues in the CDR3. V shed 4 bases and J shed 2 bases, with 9 bases lying between them. The germline V gene has CDR1 SGHTA and CDR2 FQGNSA. For the CDR3, the DNA is TGTGCCAGCAGCTACAGTCTACCTGGAAACACCATATATTTT. This translates into CASSYSLPGNTIYF.

This chain joins TRBV7-3 and TRBJ1-1, with D perhaps TRBD1 (5 bases). The CDR3 has 14 residues. Germline V gene lookup returns CDR1 SGHTA and CDR2 FQGTGA. V lost 0 bases and J lost 5, with 10 bases in between. CDR3 sequence: CASSLTGGRTEAFF. The CDR3, as DNA: TGTGCCAGCAGCTTAACGGGGGGAAGAACTGAAGCTTTCTTT.

This clone has a single count. The chain couples TRBV10-3 to TRBJ2-3, with TRBD1 matching 10 bases. CDR3 length: 14 residues. The germline V gene has CDR1 ENHRY and CDR2 SYGVKD. V gave up 8 bases and J gave up 5 bases; unmatched junction bases: 7. The CDR3 DNA reads as TGTGCCATCGGAGGACAGGGGGTGCAAGATACGCAGTATTTT. This gives the protein CAIGGQGVQDTQYF.

This chain connects TRBV7-9 to TRBJ1-2; the match to TRBD1 covers 8 bases. Trimming at V came to 5 bases and at J to 3 bases, leaving 8 bases not matched to a gene. CDR1 and CDR2 from the germline V gene are SEHNR and FQNEAQ (reference sequence). The CDR3 is made up of 15 amino acids. Here the CDR3 DNA reads TGTGCCAGCAGCAATCCCGAGGACAGGGACTATGGCTACACCTTC. It yields the protein CASSNPEDRDYGYTF.

The J gene is TRBJ2-3, the V gene TRBV7-9; D ambiguous. The germline V gene encodes CDR1 SEHNR and CDR2 FQNEAQ (reference sequence). V lost 1 base, J lost 3 bases, and 5 bases lay in between. CDR3 size: 13 residues. The CDR3 loop reads CASSLVVTDTQYF. The CDR3 DNA reads as TGTGCCAGCAGCTTAGTAGTTACAGATACGCAGTATTTT.

The CDR3 protein is CASSRGIPGNEQYF. CDR3 DNA: TGTGCCAGCAGCCGCGGGATCCCGGGGAACGAGCAGTACTTC. The chain has TRBV7-2 and TRBJ2-7; D may be TRBD2 (6 bases). The CDR3 is 14 amino acids. V lost 5 bases to trimming and J lost 5 bases, with 16 bases between them. CDR1 and CDR2 from the germline V gene are SGHTA and FQGNSA.

The chain has TRBV19 and TRBJ2-1; D is possibly TRBD1 (6 bases). The ends were cut back, 5 bases at V and 5 bases at J, with 10 bases in the middle. Germline CDR1 reads LNHDA; CDR2 reads SQIVND (reference sequence). The length of the CDR3 is 13 residues. The CDR3 coding sequence is TGTGCCAGTAGTTGGACAGATAACAATGAGCAGTTCTTC. The encoded protein is CASSWTDNNEQFF.

This chain joins TRBV6-6 and TRBJ1-5; D perhaps matches TRBD1 (5 bases). The CDR3 is made up of 16 amino acids. V shed 0 bases and J shed 1 base, with 10 bases lying between them. Germline CDR1 is MNHNY and CDR2 is SVGAGI (reference sequence). The CDR3 is CASSYSAEGSNQPQHF. The CDR3 DNA sequence: TGTGCCAGCAGTTACTCTGCGGAGGGGAGCAATCAGCCCCAGCATTTT.

V is TRBV6-6 and J is TRBJ1-1, with D uncertain. The CDR3 totals 12 residues. V gave up 4 bases and J gave up 10 bases, with 13 bases separating them. CDR1 and CDR2 from the germline V gene are MNHNY and SVGAGI (reference sequence). For the CDR3, the DNA is TGTGCCAGCAGTTGGGTCGGGGAAGGAGCTTTCTTT. Translation: CASSWVGEGAFF.

CDR3 nucleotide sequence: TGTGCCAGCAGCCCACATGGCAGTTTAAACACCGGGGAGCTGTTTTTT. This translates into CASSPHGSLNTGELFF. The chain uses TRBV7-6 and TRBJ2-2; D not resolved. Germline V gene sequence: CDR1 SGHVS, CDR2 FNYEAQ. This CDR3 is built from 16 residues. Trimming removed 5 bases at V and 2 bases at J, with 15 bases between. Drawing the rest from reference TRBV7-6 and TRBJ2-2, the complete variable domain is GAGVSQSPRYKVTKRGQDVALRCDPISGHVSLYWYRQALGQGPEFLTYFNYEAQQDKSGLPNDRFSAERPEGSISTLTIQRTEQRDSAMYRCASSPHGSLNTGELFFGEGSRLTVL.

This chain links TRBV7-9 with TRBJ2-3; 9 bases line up with TRBD1. The CDR3 sequence is 16 residues long. Germline assignment: CDR1 SEHNR and CDR2 FQNEAQ (reference sequence). V dropped 2 bases and J dropped 5; count of bases not matched to a gene: 8. DNA of the CDR3: TGTGCCAGCAGCTTACGAAGGACAGGGGTGGTAGATACGCAGTATTTT. Translation: CASSLRRTGVVDTQYF.

This clone was seen only a few times. This chain links TRBV7-8 with TRBJ2-6, with D unclear. Germline V gene data show CDR1 as SGHVS and CDR2 as FQNEAQ. Trimming removed 5 bases from V and 0 bases from J, with 8 bases in between. The CDR3 runs 15 residues. CDR3 DNA sequence: TGTGCCAGCAGCGTACGCGGCTCTGGGGCCAACGTCCTGACTTTC. This encodes CASSVRGSGANVLTF. The full variable domain, in which reference TRBV7-8 and TRBJ2-6 provide the parts outside the CDR3, is GAGVSQSPRYKVAKRGQDVALRCDPISGHVSLFWYQQALGQGPEFLTYFQNEAQLDKSGLPSDRFFAERPEGSVSTLKIQRTQQEDSAVYLCASSVRGSGANVLTFGAGSRLTVL.

The V call is TRBV6-6, the J call TRBJ2-5, with 9 bases fitting TRBD2. The DNA end lines up better with TRBJ2-7; the J call may be wrong. The V gene's germline CDR1 is MNHNY and CDR2 SVGAGI (reference sequence). The CDR3 loop spans 15 amino acids. The CDR3 region is CASSYSSGTSSEQYF. The DNA of the CDR3 is TGTGCCAGCAGTTACTCGTCCGGGACTAGCTCCGAGCAGTACTTC.

Note on this clone: The CDR3 does not end in the conserved phenylalanine or tryptophan, so this is likely a read error. The chain combines TRBV9 with TRBJ1-2, with D possibly matching TRBD1 (5 bases). Germline V gene sequence: CDR1 SGDLS, CDR2 YYNGEE. Trimming shortened V by 2 bases and J by 0 bases, and 11 bases separated the two germline ends. The CDR3 is 15 amino acids. The CDR3 here is CASSVGAGANYGYTL. The CDR3 nucleotides are TGTGCCAGCAGCGTGGGAGCGGGGGCTAACTATGGCTACACCCTC.

This clone turned up a few times. CDR3 sequence reads: CASGLATGTGDIYEQYF. CDR3 DNA sequence: TGTGCTAGTGGTTTGGCCACCGGGACAGGGGACATCTACGAGCAGTACTTC. The J gene is TRBJ2-7, the V gene TRBV12-5; 10 positions agree with TRBD1. CDR1 and CDR2 (germline): LGHNT, FRNRAP. The CDR3 has 17 amino acids. V gave up 1 base and J gave up 3 bases; unmatched junction bases: 9.

This clone turned up a few times. The chain employs TRBV5-1 and TRBJ1-4; TRBD1 might be the D (5 bases). The germline gives CDR1 SGHRS, CDR2 YFSETQ. The CDR3 is made up of 14 amino acids. The ends were cut back, 0 bases at V and 6 bases at J, with 9 bases in the middle. CDR3 region: CASSLEGRDEKLFF. For the CDR3, the DNA is TGCGCCAGCAGCTTGGAGGGGCGCGATGAAAAACTGTTTTTT.

This clone turned up a few times. The rearrangement links TRBV15 to TRBJ2-3, with D hard to call. Germline V gene data show CDR1 as LNHNV and CDR2 as YYDKDF (reference sequence). CDR3 length: 15 amino acids. V lost 0 bases, J lost 0 bases, and 7 bases lay in between. This chain's CDR3 is CATSRDEPSTDTQYF. The CDR3 region has the DNA TGTGCCACCAGCAGAGATGAGCCCAGCACAGATACGCAGTATTTT.

This clone has more than one count but fewer than ten. The chain links TRBV2 to TRBJ2-2, with 9 bases identical to TRBD2. The CDR3 is 16 amino acids. The V segment lost 1 base and the J segment 7 bases; nucleotides outside the gene matches: 7. Germline CDR1 reads SNHLY; CDR2 reads FYNNEI. CDR3 nucleotide sequence: TGTGCCAGCAGTGAAGAGGGACTAGCTGTTGTCGGGGAGCTGTTTTTT. This translates into CASSEEGLAVVGELFF.

CDR3 loop: CASRQTGGTDTQYF. As DNA, the CDR3 is TGTGCCAGCAGGCAGACAGGGGGCACAGATACGCAGTATTTT. The chain recombines TRBV6-5 with TRBJ2-3, with 8 bases that match TRBD1. Germline V lookup: CDR1 MNHEY, CDR2 SVGAGI. V lost 6 bases, J lost 1 base, and 3 bases stayed unmatched. CDR3 length equals 14 residues.

This clone has only one observation. The chain recombines TRBV7-3 with TRBJ2-1, with D possibly being TRBD1 (6 bases). The V end lost 4 bases, the J end lost 7 bases, and 11 bases lay between the germline ends. From germline, CDR1 is SGHTA and CDR2 FQGTGA. The CDR3 loop spans 13 amino acids. The CDR3 sequence: CASSSRTVNEQFF. The CDR3 region has the DNA TGTGCCAGCAGCTCCCGGACAGTTAATGAGCAGTTCTTC.